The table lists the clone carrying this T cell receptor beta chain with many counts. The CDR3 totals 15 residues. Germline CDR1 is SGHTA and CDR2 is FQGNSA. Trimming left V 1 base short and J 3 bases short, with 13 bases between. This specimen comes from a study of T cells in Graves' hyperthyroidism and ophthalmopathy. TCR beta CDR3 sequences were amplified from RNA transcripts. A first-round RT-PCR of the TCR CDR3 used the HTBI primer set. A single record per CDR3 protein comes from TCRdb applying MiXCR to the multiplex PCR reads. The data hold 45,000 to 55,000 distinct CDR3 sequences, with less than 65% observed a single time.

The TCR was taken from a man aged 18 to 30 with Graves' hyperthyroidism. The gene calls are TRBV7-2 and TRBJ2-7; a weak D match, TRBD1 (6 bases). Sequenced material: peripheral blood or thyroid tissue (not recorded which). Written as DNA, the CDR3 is TGTGCCAGCAGCTTAGGTCCAGGGGCGGGCTACGAGCAGTACTTC. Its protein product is CASSLGPGAGYEQYF.